Presented here are 27 T cell receptor beta chains from one specimen sequenced in a study of T cells after yellow fever vaccination. TCRdb reanalysed the 5' RACE reads using MiXCR and keeps one entry per CDR3 protein. Seen here are a few hundred thousand distinct CDR3 sequences, approximately 13% observed once, and the top ten hold roughly 0.5%. Sequenced material: CD4+ T cells sorted from PBMCs, taken 45 days after the yellow fever booster vaccination. These receptors all stem from a man aged 30 to 45 who received the YFV17D yellow fever vaccine.

This clonotype was seen a few times. The chain couples TRBV6-1 to TRBJ2-3; D is possibly TRBD2 (6 bases). This CDR3 contains 15 residues. Trimming took off 8 bases at V and 2 bases at J, with 17 bases between the two ends. Germline V CDR1 and CDR2: MNHNS, SASEGT. The CDR3 region has the DNA TGTGCCAGCCTCCCTGGCCCGGGAGTCACAGATACGCAGTATTTT. It encodes CASLPGPGVTDTQYF.

This clonotype was recorded many times. The rearrangement joins TRBV7-2 to TRBJ2-7; D is perhaps TRBD1 (6 bases). V lost 3 bases and J 6 bases, leaving 15 bases between the germline ends. Looked up from germline, CDR1 is SGHTA and CDR2 is FQGNSA. This CDR3 has 14 residues. The CDR3 region is CASSLGLQGGEQYF. Here the CDR3 DNA reads TGTGCCAGCAGCTTGGGATTACAAGGGGGCGAGCAGTACTTC.

This clonotype was observed a handful of times. The chain carries TRBV3-1 and TRBJ2-1; the D gene is possibly TRBD2 (5 bases). Germline CDR1 is LGHDT and CDR2 is YNNKEL (reference sequence). Trimming left V 2 bases short and J 0 bases short, with 14 bases between. The CDR3 has 17 residues. Written as DNA, the CDR3 is TGTGCCAGCAGCCAAAGCCCCAGCGGTCTCTCCTACAATGAGCAGTTCTTC. As protein: CASSQSPSGLSYNEQFF.

V gene TRBV5-1 combines with J gene TRBJ2-1; 13 bases agree with TRBD2. V trimming: 3 bases; J trimming: 9 bases; junction bases outside the gene matches: 6. This CDR3 region has 15 residues. Germline V gene data show CDR1 as SGHRS and CDR2 as YFSETQ. CDR3 bases: TGCGCCAGCAGCTCCGGGACTAGCGGGATTGTTGAGCAGTTCTTC. This translates into CASSSGTSGIVEQFF.

In its sample, this clonotype was seen a few times. The chain employs TRBV7-2 and TRBJ2-1, with 7 nucleotides matching TRBD1. CDR1 SGHTA and CDR2 FQGNSA come from the germline V gene. The CDR3 extends over 16 amino acids. Trimming removed 5 bases from V and 6 bases from J; junction bases left unmatched: 13. CDR3 in amino acids: CASSPADRVGPNEQFF. The CDR3 nucleotides are TGTGCCAGCAGCCCCGCAGACAGGGTGGGGCCCAATGAGCAGTTCTTC.

The V call is TRBV28, the J call TRBJ2-1; 8 bases line up with TRBD1. Germline V CDR1 and CDR2: MDHEN, SYDVKM. The ends lost 4 bases at V and 8 bases at J; junction bases unmatched: 7. The CDR3 length is 14 residues. CDR3 sequence reads: CASSSGQGTDEQFF. The CDR3 nucleotides are TGTGCCAGCAGTTCCGGACAGGGAACGGATGAGCAGTTCTTC.

This clonotype was observed at least ten times. V gene TRBV29-1 combines with J gene TRBJ2-7; possibly TRBD2 for D (6 bases). With 3 bases removed from V and 5 bases from J, the gap between germline ends came to 11 bases. The V gene's germline CDR1 is SQVTM and CDR2 ANQGSEA. The CDR3 loop spans 12 amino acids. CDR3 residues: CSVEGSGDEQYF. CDR3 sequence (DNA): TGCAGCGTTGAGGGTAGCGGTGACGAGCAGTACTTC.

This chain joins TRBV4-3 and TRBJ2-7; 7 bases fit TRBD2. J gave up 3 bases and V 0 bases, and 8 bases lay outside the gene matches. The CDR3 consists of 16 residues. Germline V gene data show CDR1 as LGHNA and CDR2 as YSLEER. In DNA, the CDR3 is TGCGCCAGCAGCCAAGATCGATCTAGCGGACTCTACGAGCAGTACTTC. Protein: CASSQDRSSGLYEQYF.

The sample holds a few counts of this clonotype. The chain joins TRBV20-1 to TRBJ1-2; 9 bases match TRBD1. The length of the CDR3 is 14 residues. J gave up 4 bases and V 3 bases, and 6 bases lay outside the gene matches. Germline CDR1 and CDR2: DFQATT and SNEGSKA (reference sequence). The CDR3 region is CSASRQGVGYGYTF. DNA for the CDR3: TGCAGTGCTAGTCGACAGGGGGTTGGCTATGGCTACACCTTC.

This clonotype was found many times. J is TRBJ2-3 and V is TRBV3-1; 10 bases line up with TRBD2. From germline, CDR1 is LGHDT and CDR2 YNNKEL (reference sequence). The trim removed 3 bases at V and 3 bases at J, leaving 15 bases unmatched. The CDR3 extends over 19 amino acids. The CDR3 here is CASSQTYFVASGSTDTQYF. The CDR3 DNA reads TGTGCCAGCAGCCAGACCTATTTTGTCGCTAGCGGGAGTACAGATACGCAGTATTTT.

In regard to this clonotype: Germline is not matched at one junction end, which may reflect a read error. The chain has TRBV20-1 and TRBJ2-1, with D unclear. CDR1 is DFQATT, CDR2 SNEGSKA, per germline (reference sequence). The CDR3 length is 14 residues. The CDR3 nucleotides are TGCAGTGCTAGGGACCAGGCAACCTACGATGAGCAGTTCTTC. Amino acid sequence: CSARDQATYDEQFF.

The rearrangement uses TRBV20-1 and TRBJ2-5; tentative D call: TRBD1 (5 bases). Germline loops: CDR1 DFQATT, CDR2 SNEGSKA (reference sequence). The CDR3 is made up of 14 amino acids. V dropped 3 bases and J dropped 5 bases, with 16 bases sitting between them. The CDR3 loop reads CSASGALQDETQYF. CDR3 coding DNA: TGCAGTGCTAGTGGGGCCCTCCAAGACGAGACCCAGTACTTC.

The chain links TRBV4-1 to TRBJ1-2, with TRBD1 matching over 10 bases. The V segment lost 4 bases and the J segment 0 bases; nucleotides outside the gene matches: 5. This CDR3 is 16 amino acids long. From germline, CDR1 is MGHRA and CDR2 YSYEKL. CDR3 nucleotide sequence: TGCGCCAGCAGCCTGGGACAGGGGAGGCCTAACTATGGCTACACCTTC. Amino acids: CASSLGQGRPNYGYTF.

The sample holds many counts of this clonotype. The chain is built from TRBV7-2 and TRBJ2-3; TRBD1 matches 8 bases. This CDR3 is 15 amino acids long. The V and J ends lost 2 bases and 3 bases, in that order; junction bases with no gene match: 4. Germline V gene data show CDR1 as SGHTA and CDR2 as FQGNSA. The CDR3 reads CASSLIGQGTDTQYF. The CDR3 bases are TGTGCCAGCAGCTTAATTGGACAGGGAACAGATACGCAGTATTTT. The variable domain in full, with the rest retrieved from reference TRBV7-2 and TRBJ2-3, is GAGVSQSPSNKVTEKGKDVELRCDPISGHTALYWYRQSLGQGLEFLIYFQGNSAPDKSGLPSDRFSAERTGGSVSTLTIQRTQQEDSAVYLCASSLIGQGTDTQYFGPGTRLTVL.

This clonotype was detected ten times or more. The chain employs TRBV7-9 and TRBJ2-7, with D hard to call. V lost 6 bases to trimming and J lost 1 base, with 19 bases between them. The CDR3 is 16 amino acids. The germline V gene encodes CDR1 SEHNR and CDR2 FQNEAQ (reference sequence). CDR3 sequence: CASSSRLRDGSYEQYF. The DNA for the CDR3 is TGTGCCAGCAGTTCCCGGCTTAGAGACGGTTCCTACGAGCAGTACTTC.

This clonotype was counted between two and nine times. The chain links TRBV6-2 or TRBV6-3 to TRBJ2-5; 12 bases match TRBD2. Looked up from germline, CDR1 is MNHEY and CDR2 is SVGEGT. V gave up 5 bases and J gave up 4 bases; unmatched junction bases: 8. The CDR3 contains 16 residues. CDR3 loop: CASSLLAGGPAETQYF. The DNA of the CDR3 is TGTGCCAGCAGTCTCCTAGCGGGAGGGCCGGCAGAGACCCAGTACTTC.

Many counts were recorded for this clonotype. This sequence joins TRBV18 and TRBJ2-3; D is unresolved. Looked up from germline, CDR1 is KGHSH and CDR2 is LQKENI. Trimming pared 3 bases from V and 0 bases from J, leaving 1 base between. The CDR3 extends over 12 amino acids. CDR3 sequence (DNA): TGTGCCAGCTCACCGAGCACAGATACGCAGTATTTT. Protein sequence: CASSPSTDTQYF. Together with reference TRBV18 and TRBJ2-3, the CDR3 gives the full variable domain: NAGVMQNPRHLVRRRGQEARLRCSPMKGHSHVYWYRQLPEEGLKFMVYLQKENIIDESGMPKERFSAEFPKEGPSILRIQQVVRGDSAAYFCASSPSTDTQYFGPGTRLTVL.

This clonotype was observed a few times. V gene TRBV28 combines with J gene TRBJ1-2; D not resolved. The CDR3 spans 12 residues. Germline-derived CDR1 and CDR2 are MDHEN and SYDVKM. Trimming removed 6 bases from V and 1 base from J, with 6 bases in between. In DNA form, the CDR3 reads TGTGCCAGCAGGAGCTTTAACTATGGCTACACCTTC. Encoded protein: CASRSFNYGYTF.

The table lists this clonotype with a few counts. This chain uses TRBV20-1 with TRBJ2-5; D is unclear. V dropped 3 bases and J dropped 1 base, with 9 bases sitting between them. Germline V gene sequence: CDR1 DFQATT, CDR2 SNEGSKA (reference sequence). CDR3 length: 13 amino acids. CDR3 coding DNA: TGCAGTGCTAGGCCCTCAGGCCAAGAGACCCAGTACTTC. Its translation is CSARPSGQETQYF.

This rearrangement joins TRBV6-2 or TRBV6-3 to TRBJ1-5; D uncertain. This CDR3 comprises 14 residues. With 7 bases removed from V and 5 bases from J, the gap between germline ends came to 15 bases. Germline CDR1 reads MNHEY; CDR2 reads SVGEGT. The CDR3 nucleotides are TGTGCCAGCACCGATGGTTACGTATATCAGCCCCAGCATTTT. Its protein is CASTDGYVYQPQHF.

The chain is built from TRBV5-6 and TRBJ2-1, with D tentatively TRBD2 (5 bases). The CDR3 spans 13 residues. The V gene lost 6 bases and the J gene lost 8 bases, with 15 bases spanning the gap. The germline gives CDR1 SGHDT, CDR2 YYEEEE. The DNA of the CDR3 is TGTGCCAGCACCGGAGGCCGGCTGGATGAGCAGTTCTTC. It codes for CASTGGRLDEQFF.

V is TRBV9 and J is TRBJ1-2, with D possibly being TRBD1 (6 bases). Germline V gene lookup returns CDR1 SGDLS and CDR2 YYNGEE. The V gene lost 4 bases and the J gene lost 8 bases, with 15 bases spanning the gap. The CDR3 has 13 residues. This CDR3 reads CASSQPGVTGYTF. In DNA, the CDR3 is TGTGCCAGCAGCCAACCAGGGGTTACCGGCTACACCTTC.

This clonotype occurred a few times. This chain links TRBV10-3 with TRBJ2-7; 11 bases fit TRBD2. J lost 3 bases, V lost 6 bases, and 1 base had no gene match. The CDR3 consists of 13 residues. Germline V gene lookup returns CDR1 ENHRY and CDR2 SYGVKD. Here the CDR3 DNA reads TGTGCCATCAGGGGGACTAGCGGCTACGAGCAGTACTTC. Protein product: CAIRGTSGYEQYF.

The chain couples TRBV7-2 to TRBJ2-1; D gene uncertain. CDR3 length: 12 residues. CDR1 is SGHTA, CDR2 FQGNSA, per germline. With 5 bases removed from V and 7 bases from J, the gap between germline ends came to 9 bases. CDR3 nucleotides: TGTGCCAGCAGCCCGGTATCTAATGAGCAGTTCTTC. This codes for CASSPVSNEQFF.

CDR3 protein: CASSLQVSGYGYTF. In nucleotides, the CDR3 is TGTGCCAGCAGCCTCCAGGTTTCCGGCTATGGCTACACCTTC. The chain has TRBV9 and TRBJ1-2; D is unresolved. The V and J ends lost 4 bases and 4 bases respectively, with 14 bases between them. The CDR3 runs to 14 residues. Germline V gene lookup returns CDR1 SGDLS and CDR2 YYNGEE.

CDR3 nucleotide sequence: TGCAGTGCCATTAGACCTAGCGGCCAAGAGACCCAGTACTTC. Translating it yields CSAIRPSGQETQYF. This rearrangement joins TRBV20-1 to TRBJ2-5, with TRBD2 matching 7 bases. The CDR3 contains 14 residues. CDR1 DFQATT and CDR2 SNEGSKA come from the germline V gene (reference sequence). The J segment lost 1 base and the V segment lost 6 bases, leaving 8 bases of the junction unmatched.

The genes are TRBV12-3 or TRBV12-4 and TRBJ2-2; unclear D gene. V was clipped by 6 bases and J by 7 bases, with 9 bases between them. This CDR3 region has 12 residues. CDR3 protein: CASSPRLGELFF. CDR3 nucleotides: TGTGCCAGCAGCCCTCGGCTCGGGGAGCTGTTTTTT.